What follows is one T cell receptor beta chain and its context. Germline CDR1 is SGHNT and CDR2 is YYREEE (reference sequence). The CDR3 has 13 amino acids. The V segment lost 0 bases and the J segment 8 bases; nucleotides outside the gene matches: 4. Unsorted PBMCs provided DNA that was sequenced on ten immunoSEQ deep assay plates. Authors' methods: There were no quality scores in the junction-only immunoSEQ sequences, so filtering differed. Profiling relied on immunoSEQ multiplex PCR, and the TCRdb table lists in-frame clones only, not all of them. The V and J calls and clone size were taken over from that table, and D and trimming were inferred from the DNA. The sample holds about half a million clones, 65% to 85% seen once. For genomic DNA, unsorted samples relied on about 90 million PBMCs. The data are from a study of shared clonotypes between healthy human individuals.

The chain recombines TRBV5-4 with TRBJ1-2, with TRBD1 identical over 7 bases. This TCR was sampled from a woman aged 40 to 50 in good health. Some clones in this sample may be carry-over from other donors' samples. The specimen sequenced was PBMCs. The CDR3 loop is CASSLDRGEGYTF. The CDR3 DNA reads as TGTGCCAGCAGCTTGGACAGGGGCGAGGGCTACACCTTC.